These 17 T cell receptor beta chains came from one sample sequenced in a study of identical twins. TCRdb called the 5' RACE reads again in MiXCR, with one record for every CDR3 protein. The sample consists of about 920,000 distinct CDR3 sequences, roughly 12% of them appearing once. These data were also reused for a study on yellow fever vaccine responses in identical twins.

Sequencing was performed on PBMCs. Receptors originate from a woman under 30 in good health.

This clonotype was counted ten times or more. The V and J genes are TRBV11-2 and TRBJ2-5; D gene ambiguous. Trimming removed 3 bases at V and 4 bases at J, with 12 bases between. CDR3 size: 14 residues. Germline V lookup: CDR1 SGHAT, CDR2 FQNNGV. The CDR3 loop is CASSFPPKGETQYF. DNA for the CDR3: TGTGCCAGCAGCTTTCCCCCCAAGGGAGAGACCCAGTACTTC.

CDR3 region: CASSRREIANEQFF. CDR3 nucleotides: TGTGCCAGCAGTCGACGGGAGATCGCCAATGAGCAGTTCTTC. The chain links TRBV27 to TRBJ2-1; D is perhaps TRBD2 (6 bases). V was cut by 5 bases and J by 6 bases, with 14 bases left in between. This CDR3 comprises 14 residues. Germline V gene data show CDR1 as MNHEY and CDR2 as SMNVEV (reference sequence).

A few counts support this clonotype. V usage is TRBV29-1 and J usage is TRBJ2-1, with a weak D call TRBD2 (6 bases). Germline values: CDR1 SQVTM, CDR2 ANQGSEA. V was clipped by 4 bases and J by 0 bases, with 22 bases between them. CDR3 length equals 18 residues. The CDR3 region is CSVAGTPKMGGSYNEQFF. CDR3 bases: TGCAGCGTTGCGGGGACTCCAAAGATGGGGGGCTCCTACAATGAGCAGTTCTTC.

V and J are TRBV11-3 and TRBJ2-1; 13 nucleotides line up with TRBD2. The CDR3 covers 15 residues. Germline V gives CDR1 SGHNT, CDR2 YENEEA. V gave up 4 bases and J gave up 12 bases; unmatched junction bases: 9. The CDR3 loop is CASSSELAGGHWQFF. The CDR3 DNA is TGTGCCAGCAGCTCAGAACTAGCGGGAGGGCATTGGCAGTTCTTC.

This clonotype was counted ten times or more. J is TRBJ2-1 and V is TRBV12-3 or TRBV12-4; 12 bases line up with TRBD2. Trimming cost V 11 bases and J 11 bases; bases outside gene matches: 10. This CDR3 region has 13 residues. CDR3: CASGLAGGQQQFF. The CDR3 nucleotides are TGTGCCTCGGGGCTAGCGGGAGGGCAGCAGCAGTTCTTC.

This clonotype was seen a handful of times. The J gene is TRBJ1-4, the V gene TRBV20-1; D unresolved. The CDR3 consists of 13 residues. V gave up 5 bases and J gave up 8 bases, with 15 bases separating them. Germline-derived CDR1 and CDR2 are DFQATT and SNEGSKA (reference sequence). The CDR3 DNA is TGCAGTGCTCCGGGATCAGCGGGAGAAAAACTGTTTTTT. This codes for CSAPGSAGEKLFF.

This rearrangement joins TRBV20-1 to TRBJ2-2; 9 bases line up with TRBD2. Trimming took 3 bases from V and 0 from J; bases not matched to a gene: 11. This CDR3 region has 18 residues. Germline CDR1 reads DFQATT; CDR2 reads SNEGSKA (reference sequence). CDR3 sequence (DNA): TGCAGTGCTAGGGACTCGGCTAGCGGGATAGCGAACACCGGGGAGCTGTTTTTT. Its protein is CSARDSASGIANTGELFF.

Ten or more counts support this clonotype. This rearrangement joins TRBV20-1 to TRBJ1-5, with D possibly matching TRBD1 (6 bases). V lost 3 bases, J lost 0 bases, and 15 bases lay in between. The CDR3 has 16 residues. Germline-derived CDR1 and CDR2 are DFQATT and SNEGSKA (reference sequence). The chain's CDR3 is CSARDSLTYSNQPQHF. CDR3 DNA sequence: TGCAGTGCTAGGGACAGCTTAACTTATAGCAATCAGCCCCAGCATTTT.

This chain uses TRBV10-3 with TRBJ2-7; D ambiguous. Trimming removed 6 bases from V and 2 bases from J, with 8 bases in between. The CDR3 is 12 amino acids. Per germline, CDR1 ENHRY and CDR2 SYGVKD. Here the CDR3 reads CAIRVLAYEQYV. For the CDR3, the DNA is TGTGCCATCAGGGTTTTAGCCTACGAGCAGTACGTC.

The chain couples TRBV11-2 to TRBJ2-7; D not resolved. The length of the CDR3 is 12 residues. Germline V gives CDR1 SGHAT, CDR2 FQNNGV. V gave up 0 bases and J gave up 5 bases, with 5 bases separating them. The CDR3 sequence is CASSLDTHEQYF. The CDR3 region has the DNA TGTGCCAGCAGCTTAGATACCCACGAGCAGTACTTC.

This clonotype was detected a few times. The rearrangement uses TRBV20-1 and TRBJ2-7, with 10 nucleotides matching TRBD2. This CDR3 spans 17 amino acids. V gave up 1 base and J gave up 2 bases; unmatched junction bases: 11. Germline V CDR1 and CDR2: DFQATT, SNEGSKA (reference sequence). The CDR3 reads CSARASGGRRLTYEQYF. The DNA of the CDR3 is TGCAGTGCTAGAGCTAGCGGGGGAAGACGATTAACCTACGAGCAGTACTTC.

CDR3 bases: TGCAGTGCTAGAGGGGGTGTTGGCACTGAAGCTTTCTTT. It is translated as CSARGGVGTEAFF. The gene calls are TRBV20-1 and TRBJ1-1, with D unclear. Germline V gives CDR1 DFQATT, CDR2 SNEGSKA (reference sequence). The CDR3 covers 13 residues. Trimming left V 1 base short and J 4 bases short, with 10 bases between.

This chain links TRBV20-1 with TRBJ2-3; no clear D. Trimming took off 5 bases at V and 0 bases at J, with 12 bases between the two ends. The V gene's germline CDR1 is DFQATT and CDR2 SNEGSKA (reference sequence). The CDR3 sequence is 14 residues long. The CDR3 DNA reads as TGCAGTGCTTCTGGATCAACTAGCACAGATACGCAGTATTTT. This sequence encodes CSASGSTSTDTQYF.

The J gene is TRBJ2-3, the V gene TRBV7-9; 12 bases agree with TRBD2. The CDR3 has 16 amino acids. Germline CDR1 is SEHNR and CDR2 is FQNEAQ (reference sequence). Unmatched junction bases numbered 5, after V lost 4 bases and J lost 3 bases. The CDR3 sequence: CASSYRLAGETDTQYF. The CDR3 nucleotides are TGTGCCAGCAGCTACCGACTAGCGGGAGAGACAGATACGCAGTATTTT.

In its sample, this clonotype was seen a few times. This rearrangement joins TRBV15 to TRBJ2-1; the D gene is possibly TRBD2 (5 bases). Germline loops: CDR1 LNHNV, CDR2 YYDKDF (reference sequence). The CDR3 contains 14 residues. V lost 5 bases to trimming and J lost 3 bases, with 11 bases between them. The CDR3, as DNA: TGTGCCACCAGCTTGGACTTCAGCTACAATGAGCAGTTCTTC. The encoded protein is CATSLDFSYNEQFF.

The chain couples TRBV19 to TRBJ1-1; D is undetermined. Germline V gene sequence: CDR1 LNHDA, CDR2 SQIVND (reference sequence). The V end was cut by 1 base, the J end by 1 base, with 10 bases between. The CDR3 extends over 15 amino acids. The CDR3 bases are TGTGCCAGTAGTATAGTCTGGCTGGAGAACACTGAAGCTTTCTTT. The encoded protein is CASSIVWLENTEAFF.

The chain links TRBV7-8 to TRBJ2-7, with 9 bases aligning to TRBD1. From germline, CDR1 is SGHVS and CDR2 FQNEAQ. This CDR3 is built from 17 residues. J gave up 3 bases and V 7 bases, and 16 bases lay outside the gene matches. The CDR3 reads CASTLSSYLTGGYEQYF. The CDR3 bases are TGTGCCAGCACCCTTAGCTCCTACTTGACAGGGGGCTACGAGCAGTACTTC.